Following are 7 T cell receptor beta chains from one sample sequenced in a study of T cell responses to AZD1222 COVID-19 vaccine. Produced via immunoSEQ multiplex PCR; TCRdb's table is partial and in-frame only. This sample carries some 150,000 clones, over 75% of them seen once, and the ten largest clones take about 3.3%. Sequencing used peripheral blood, obtained 28 days after the second AZD1222 dose. All receptors come from an adult who received the AZD1222 COVID-19 vaccine.

The gene calls are TRBV5-1 and TRBJ1-2; D is ambiguous. Deletions cut 1 base from V and 6 bases from J, with 10 bases between. CDR1 is SGHRS, CDR2 YFSETQ, per germline. The CDR3 totals 13 residues. The CDR3 region is CASSLLGENGYTF. The CDR3 nucleotides read TGCGCCAGCAGCTTGCTGGGCGAGAATGGCTACACCTTC.

The chain employs TRBV3-1 (or the pseudogene TRBV3-2) and TRBJ1-2; weak D call: TRBD1 (6 bases). The V end lost 0 bases, the J end lost 0 bases, and 11 bases lay between the germline ends. From germline, CDR1 is LGHDT and CDR2 YNNKEL (reference sequence). This CDR3 is 16 amino acids long. The CDR3 loop reads CASSQEGGATNYGYTF. CDR3 bases: TGTGCCAGCAGCCAAGAGGGGGGGGCCACTAACTATGGCTACACCTTC.

The chain carries TRBV15 and TRBJ2-1, with TRBD2 identical over 7 bases. With V trimmed by 0 bases and J by 1 base, 0 bases remained unmatched. This CDR3 spans 15 amino acids. Germline V gene data show CDR1 as LNHNV and CDR2 as YYDKDF (reference sequence). CDR3 sequence (DNA): TGTGCCACCAGCAGAGAAGCGGGATCCTACAATGAGCAGTTCTTC. It specifies CATSREAGSYNEQFF.

This chain links TRBV10-3 with TRBJ1-1, with unresolved D. Germline V gene data show CDR1 as ENHRY and CDR2 as SYGVKD. V was clipped by 2 bases and J by 0 bases, with 19 bases between them. The CDR3 spans 18 residues. The CDR3 DNA reads as TGTGCCATCAGTGAGAGATTTCGGGAACTTTCCATGAACACTGAAGCTTTCTTT. Residues: CAISERFRELSMNTEAFF.

DNA for the CDR3: TGTGCCAGCAGCTCCCGGGCTCCGGAGCAGTACTTC. It yields the protein CASSSRAPEQYF. V usage is TRBV7-9 and J usage is TRBJ2-7, with D unresolved. The germline gives CDR1 SEHNR, CDR2 FQNEAQ (reference sequence). This CDR3 is built from 12 residues. V shed 4 bases and J shed 7 bases, with 11 bases lying between them.

The genes are TRBV7-8 and TRBJ1-1; D is undetermined. CDR1 SGHVS and CDR2 FQNEAQ come from the germline V gene. V was shortened by 1 base and J by 1 base, with 13 bases between the two germline ends. The CDR3 has 16 residues. CDR3 protein: CASSLGDGLRNTEAFF. DNA for the CDR3: TGTGCCAGCAGCTTAGGAGACGGACTCCGGAACACTGAAGCTTTCTTT. The full variable domain, its missing parts supplied by reference TRBV7-8 and TRBJ1-1, is GAGVSQSPRYKVAKRGQDVALRCDPISGHVSLFWYQQALGQGPEFLTYFQNEAQLDKSGLPSDRFFAERPEGSVSTLKIQRTQQEDSAVYLCASSLGDGLRNTEAFFGQGTRLTVV.

The V gene is TRBV6-1, the J gene TRBJ1-2, with no clear D. CDR3 size: 13 residues. V lost 2 bases and J 3 bases, leaving 7 bases between the germline ends. Germline V gene data show CDR1 as MNHNS and CDR2 as SASEGT. The CDR3 DNA follows: TGTGCCAGCAGTGAACACAGCGACTATGGCTACACCTTC. It is translated as CASSEHSDYGYTF.